This T cell receptor beta chain derives from a study of blood T cell repertoires in COVID-19. Background on the study: Acute and convalescent COVID-19 specimens originated in the United States, Italy and Spain. T cells, B-cell-depleted T cells, or PBMCs supplied cDNA or gDNA.

CDR1 SGHVS and CDR2 FQNEAQ come from the germline V gene. The CDR3 totals 14 residues. The germline V and J ends were trimmed by 4 bases and 8 bases, with 14 bases remaining between them. This clone was counted ten times or more. In the study's own analysis: The authors estimated nucleated cell counts from reference gene primer amplification. The assay was immunoSEQ multiplex PCR, and TCRdb's table has in-frame clones only and misses some. The D gene and trimming were derived from the DNA, and the V and J assignments and clone size from that table. The sample holds around 140,000 clones, 65% to 85% seen once.

This sequence was found in a woman of 80 years or more with acute or convalescent COVID-19. This chain uses TRBV7-8 with TRBJ2-2, with TRBD2 as a possible D gene (5 bases). Source material: peripheral blood. The CDR3 here is CASSSSEDWGELFF. Written as DNA, the CDR3 is TGTGCCAGCAGCTCTTCCGAGGACTGGGGGGAGCTGTTTTTT.